The rows below give T cell receptor beta chains drawn from one sample of a study of PD-1 blockade in classical Hodgkin lymphoma. Sequencing used immunoSEQ multiplex PCR; TCRdb keeps in-frame clones, though not all of them. The repertoire consists of about 34,000 clones, with less than 85% occurring once and the leading ten covering 15% to 20%. Material: peripheral blood mononuclear cells (PBMCs), obtained before the second cycle of nivolumab. These receptors were obtained from a human donor with classical Hodgkin lymphoma. Each CDR3 is given with its conserved first and last residue. D genes are given only for firm matches. Clone size appears in some rows only: once, few, many, or a class for an expanded clone.

J gene: TRBJ1-1; D gene: NA; clone size: NA; V gene: TRBV9; CDR3 protein: CASSVGGATEAFF; CDR3 DNA: TGTGCCAGCAGCGTAGGGGGGGCCACTGAAGCTTTCTTT
J gene: TRBJ2-3; D gene: TRBD1; clone size: NA; V gene: TRBV9; CDR3 protein: CASSVSRDRGPTDTQYF; CDR3 DNA: TGTGCCAGCAGCGTTAGCCGGGACAGGGGCCCCACAGATACGCAGTATTTT
J gene: TRBJ2-5; D gene: NA; clone size: NA; V gene: TRBV7-2; CDR3 protein: CASGGSQETQYF; CDR3 DNA: TGTGCCAGCGGAGGGTCCCAAGAGACCCAGTACTTC
J gene: TRBJ2-1; D gene: TRBD2; clone size: NA; V gene: TRBV9; CDR3 protein: CASSASDGTTPNEQFF; CDR3 DNA: TGTGCCAGCAGCGCATCGGATGGGACTACCCCGAATGAGCAGTTCTTC
J gene: TRBJ1-2; D gene: NA; clone size: NA; V gene: TRBV27; CDR3 protein: CASSLSRAYGYTF; CDR3 DNA: TGTGCCAGCAGTTTATCCAGGGCCTATGGCTACACCTTC
J gene: TRBJ1-1; D gene: TRBD1; clone size: NA; V gene: TRBV10-2; CDR3 protein: CASSEGQAIMNTEAFF; CDR3 DNA: TGCGCCAGCAGTGAAGGACAGGCAATAATGAACACTGAAGCTTTCTTT
J gene: TRBJ2-3; D gene: NA; clone size: once; V gene: TRBV4-1; CDR3 protein: CASSLPGGRNTQYF; CDR3 DNA: TGCGCCAGCAGCCTCCCCGGGGGGCGGAATACGCAGTATTTT
J gene: TRBJ2-3; D gene: TRBD1; clone size: NA; V gene: TRBV7-8; CDR3 protein: CASSTGTGEADTQYF; CDR3 DNA: TGTGCCAGCAGCACAGGGACAGGGGAGGCAGATACGCAGTATTTT
J gene: TRBJ2-3; D gene: TRBD2; clone size: once; V gene: TRBV27; CDR3 protein: CASSLSWEGLAGGIPDTQYF; CDR3 DNA: TGTGCCAGCAGTTTATCGTGGGAGGGTCTAGCGGGGGGGATCCCGGATACGCAGTATTTT
J gene: TRBJ2-7; D gene: TRBD2; clone size: NA; V gene: TRBV4-2; CDR3 protein: CASSHSSGGGYEQYF; CDR3 DNA: TGTGCCAGCAGCCACTCTAGCGGGGGCGGCTACGAGCAGTACTTC
J gene: TRBJ1-1; D gene: NA; clone size: NA; V gene: TRBV9; CDR3 protein: CASSVGGVGNTEAFF; CDR3 DNA: TGTGCCAGCAGCGTAGGTGGGGTCGGGAACACTGAAGCTTTCTTT
J gene: TRBJ1-1; D gene: NA; clone size: NA; V gene: TRBV10-3; CDR3 protein: CAISEALGQTNTEAFF; CDR3 DNA: TGTGCCATCAGTGAGGCACTGGGACAAACGAACACTGAAGCTTTCTTT
J gene: TRBJ1-2; D gene: NA; clone size: NA; V gene: TRBV4-1; CDR3 protein: CASSQDEEGGYTF; CDR3 DNA: TGCGCCAGCAGCCAAGACGAGGAGGGAGGCTACACCTTC
J gene: TRBJ1-2; D gene: TRBD1; clone size: NA; V gene: TRBV6-1; CDR3 protein: CASSPQGDGYTF; CDR3 DNA: TGTGCCAGCAGCCCACAGGGGGATGGCTACACCTTC
J gene: TRBJ2-5; D gene: TRBD1; clone size: NA; V gene: TRBV10-3; CDR3 protein: CAISERGRGETQYF; CDR3 DNA: TGTGCCATCAGTGAAAGGGGGCGCGGAGAGACCCAGTACTTC
J gene: TRBJ2-3; D gene: NA; clone size: NA; V gene: TRBV25-1; CDR3 protein: CASSDSLYTQYF; CDR3 DNA: TGTGCCAGCAGTGATAGCTTATATACGCAGTATTTT
J gene: TRBJ1-3; D gene: NA; clone size: NA; V gene: TRBV21-1; CDR3 protein: CASSPAGDSGNTIYF; CDR3 DNA: TGTGCCAGCAGCCCCGCAGGCGACTCTGGAAACACCATATATTTT
J gene: TRBJ1-5; D gene: NA; clone size: NA; V gene: TRBV5-6; CDR3 protein: CASSIQGVGGNQPQHF; CDR3 DNA: TGTGCCAGCAGCATCCAAGGGGTAGGGGGTAATCAGCCCCAGCATTTT
J gene: TRBJ1-1; D gene: NA; clone size: NA; V gene: TRBV9; CDR3 protein: CASSVVQGNTEAFF; CDR3 DNA: TGTGCCAGCAGCGTAGTTCAGGGTAACACTGAAGCTTTCTTT
J gene: TRBJ1-2; D gene: NA; clone size: NA; V gene: TRBV4-1; CDR3 protein: CASSQDSGYTF; CDR3 DNA: TGCGCCAGCAGCCAAGATAGTGGCTACACCTTC
J gene: TRBJ1-1; D gene: TRBD1; clone size: few; V gene: TRBV4-1; CDR3 protein: CASSQDRFDRGRTEAFF; CDR3 DNA: TGCGCCAGCAGCCAAGATCGGTTCGACAGGGGGCGGACTGAAGCTTTCTTT
J gene: TRBJ2-2; D gene: TRBD1; clone size: NA; V gene: TRBV7-6; CDR3 protein: CASSLGTGEATGELFF; CDR3 DNA: TGTGCCAGCAGCTTAGGGACAGGGGAGGCCACCGGGGAGCTGTTTTTT
J gene: TRBJ1-1; D gene: NA; clone size: NA; V gene: TRBV7-6; CDR3 protein: CASSFEIGRNTEAFF; CDR3 DNA: TGTGCCAGCAGCTTTGAGATCGGGCGGAACACTGAAGCTTTCTTT
J gene: TRBJ2-4; D gene: NA; clone size: few; V gene: TRBV2; CDR3 protein: CASRKDIGSNIQYF; CDR3 DNA: TGTGCCAGCAGGAAGGACATCGGTTCCAACATTCAGTACTTC
J gene: TRBJ1-2; D gene: NA; clone size: NA; V gene: TRBV4-3; CDR3 protein: CASSQDGGGYGYTF; CDR3 DNA: TGCGCCAGCAGCCAAGATGGGGGGGGATACGGCTACACCTTC
J gene: TRBJ2-5; D gene: NA; clone size: NA; V gene: TRBV7-9; CDR3 protein: CASRLDNQETQYF; CDR3 DNA: TGTGCCAGCAGACTCGACAACCAAGAGACCCAGTACTTC
J gene: TRBJ2-5; D gene: TRBD2; clone size: NA; V gene: TRBV4-2; CDR3 protein: CASSHGGRSGGGQETQYF; CDR3 DNA: TGTGCCAGCAGCCACGGAGGCCGTAGCGGGGGGGGACAAGAGACCCAGTACTTC
J gene: TRBJ2-2; D gene: NA; clone size: NA; V gene: TRBV2; CDR3 protein: CASRRRGGELFF; CDR3 DNA: TGTGCCAGCAGAAGGAGGGGCGGGGAGCTGTTTTTT
J gene: TRBJ2-1; D gene: TRBD1; clone size: NA; V gene: TRBV7-3; CDR3 protein: CASSLTGQGYNEQFF; CDR3 DNA: TGTGCCAGCAGCTTAACGGGACAGGGGTACAATGAGCAGTTCTTC
J gene: TRBJ1-4; D gene: NA; clone size: once; V gene: TRBV6-5; CDR3 protein: CASSRLSNPEKLFF; CDR3 DNA: TGTGCCAGCAGCCGATTGTCCAACCCTGAAAAACTGTTTTTT
J gene: TRBJ2-4; D gene: NA; clone size: NA; V gene: TRBV5-1; CDR3 protein: CASSLVGARVSIQYF; CDR3 DNA: TGCGCCAGCAGCTTGGTAGGGGCCAGAGTGAGCATTCAGTACTTC
J gene: TRBJ1-2; D gene: NA; clone size: NA; V gene: TRBV6-6; CDR3 protein: CASSYGRGRIYGYTF; CDR3 DNA: TGTGCCAGCAGTTACGGGAGGGGACGTATCTATGGCTACACCTTC
J gene: TRBJ1-1; D gene: TRBD1; clone size: NA; V gene: TRBV27; CDR3 protein: CASSPRTGVVEAFF; CDR3 DNA: TGTGCCAGCAGTCCAAGGACAGGAGTGGTTGAAGCTTTCTTT
J gene: TRBJ2-7; D gene: NA; clone size: NA; V gene: TRBV2; CDR3 protein: CASRLEGNSYEQYF; CDR3 DNA: TGTGCCAGCAGACTAGAGGGTAACTCCTACGAGCAGTACTTC
J gene: TRBJ2-1; D gene: NA; clone size: NA; V gene: TRBV30; CDR3 protein: CAWRALRDKYNEQFF; CDR3 DNA: TGTGCCTGGAGGGCCCTTCGGGACAAATACAATGAGCAGTTCTTC
J gene: TRBJ2-3; D gene: NA; clone size: NA; V gene: TRBV6-1; CDR3 protein: CASSEGPTRYTDTQYF; CDR3 DNA: TGTGCCAGCAGTGAAGGACCGACCCGTTACACAGATACGCAGTATTTT
J gene: TRBJ2-2; D gene: TRBD2; clone size: NA; V gene: TRBV7-2; CDR3 protein: CASSLPAGGPGELFF; CDR3 DNA: TGTGCCAGCAGCTTACCAGCGGGGGGCCCCGGGGAGCTGTTTTTT
J gene: TRBJ1-2; D gene: NA; clone size: NA; V gene: TRBV29-1; CDR3 protein: CSVVGGDYGYTF; CDR3 DNA: TGCAGCGTTGTGGGGGGGGATTATGGCTACACCTTC
J gene: TRBJ2-1; D gene: TRBD2; clone size: few; V gene: TRBV27; CDR3 protein: CASSATSGYEQFF; CDR3 DNA: TGTGCCAGCAGTGCGACTAGCGGGTATGAGCAGTTCTTC
J gene: TRBJ1-6; D gene: NA; clone size: NA; V gene: TRBV9; CDR3 protein: CASSVNSYNSPLHF; CDR3 DNA: TGTGCCAGCAGCGTAAACTCCTATAATTCACCCCTCCACTTT
J gene: TRBJ2-3; D gene: TRBD2; clone size: NA; V gene: TRBV7-2; CDR3 protein: CASSPGVAGENTQYF; CDR3 DNA: TGTGCCAGCAGTCCCGGGGTAGCGGGGGAAAATACGCAGTATTTT
J gene: TRBJ2-1; D gene: NA; clone size: NA; V gene: TRBV9; CDR3 protein: CASSVVGGPYNEQFF; CDR3 DNA: TGTGCCAGCAGCGTAGTCGGGGGGCCCTACAATGAGCAGTTCTTC
J gene: TRBJ1-6; D gene: NA; clone size: many; V gene: TRBV9; CDR3 protein: CASSLGGSLNSPLHF; CDR3 DNA: TGTGCCAGCAGCCTCGGGGGGAGTTTGAATTCACCCCTCCACTTT
J gene: TRBJ1-2; D gene: NA; clone size: NA; V gene: TRBV27; CDR3 protein: CASKQGNYGYTF; CDR3 DNA: TGTGCCAGCAAACAGGGAAACTATGGCTACACCTTC
J gene: TRBJ1-1; D gene: TRBD1; clone size: NA; V gene: TRBV5-1; CDR3 protein: CASSLEGTGGNAEAFF; CDR3 DNA: TGCGCCAGCAGCTTGGAGGGGACAGGGGGGAACGCTGAAGCTTTCTTT
J gene: TRBJ1-1; D gene: NA; clone size: NA; V gene: TRBV6-6; CDR3 protein: CASSYLDRGTEAFF; CDR3 DNA: TGTGCCAGCAGTTACTTGGACCGGGGCACTGAAGCTTTCTTT
J gene: TRBJ2-7; D gene: NA; clone size: NA; V gene: TRBV5-1; CDR3 protein: CASSLAAGQTYEQYF; CDR3 DNA: TGCGCCAGCAGCTTGGCGGCAGGACAGACCTACGAGCAGTACTTC
J gene: TRBJ2-6; D gene: TRBD1; clone size: NA; V gene: TRBV27; CDR3 protein: CASSYSGQLPFRGANVLTF; CDR3 DNA: TGTGCCAGCAGTTACTCGGGACAGCTGCCTTTTAGGGGGGCCAACGTCCTGACTTTC
J gene: TRBJ2-5; D gene: NA; clone size: few; V gene: TRBV4-2; CDR3 protein: CASSQGQGRGETQYF; CDR3 DNA: TGTGCCAGCAGCCAAGGACAGGGGAGGGGAGAGACCCAGTACTTC
J gene: TRBJ1-1; D gene: TRBD1; clone size: NA; V gene: TRBV5-1; CDR3 protein: CASSPGDSLNTEAFF; CDR3 DNA: TGCGCCAGCAGCCCCGGGGACAGTTTGAACACTGAAGCTTTCTTT
J gene: TRBJ2-3; D gene: TRBD2; clone size: NA; V gene: TRBV4-3; CDR3 protein: CASSQDFLAGGRDTQYF; CDR3 DNA: TGCGCCAGCAGCCAAGATTTTCTAGCGGGGGGGAGAGATACGCAGTATTTT
J gene: TRBJ2-5; D gene: NA; clone size: NA; V gene: TRBV7-8; CDR3 protein: CASSLGYYTFQETQYF; CDR3 DNA: TGTGCCAGCAGCTTAGGGTATTACACTTTCCAAGAGACCCAGTACTTC
J gene: TRBJ1-1; D gene: NA; clone size: NA; V gene: TRBV2; CDR3 protein: CASSGGIGTEAFF; CDR3 DNA: TGTGCCAGCAGTGGCGGGATAGGTACTGAAGCTTTCTTT
J gene: TRBJ2-1; D gene: TRBD1; clone size: NA; V gene: TRBV29-1; CDR3 protein: CSVVGTDVTNEQFF; CDR3 DNA: TGCAGCGTTGTTGGGACAGACGTTACCAATGAGCAGTTCTTC